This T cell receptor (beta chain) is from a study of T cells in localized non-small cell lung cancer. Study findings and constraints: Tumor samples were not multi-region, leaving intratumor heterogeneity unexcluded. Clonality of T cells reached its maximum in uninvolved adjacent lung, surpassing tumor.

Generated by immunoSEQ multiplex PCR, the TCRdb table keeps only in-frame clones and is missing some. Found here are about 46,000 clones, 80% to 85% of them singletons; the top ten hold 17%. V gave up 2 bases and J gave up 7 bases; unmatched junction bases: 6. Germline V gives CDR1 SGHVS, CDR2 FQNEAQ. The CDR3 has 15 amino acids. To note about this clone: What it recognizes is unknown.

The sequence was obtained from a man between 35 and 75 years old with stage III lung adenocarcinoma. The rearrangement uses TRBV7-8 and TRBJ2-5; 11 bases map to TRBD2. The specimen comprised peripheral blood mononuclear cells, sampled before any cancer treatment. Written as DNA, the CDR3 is TGTGCCAGCAGCTTATTAGCGGGGGGGCCCCGGACCCAGTACTTC. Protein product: CASSLLAGGPRTQYF.